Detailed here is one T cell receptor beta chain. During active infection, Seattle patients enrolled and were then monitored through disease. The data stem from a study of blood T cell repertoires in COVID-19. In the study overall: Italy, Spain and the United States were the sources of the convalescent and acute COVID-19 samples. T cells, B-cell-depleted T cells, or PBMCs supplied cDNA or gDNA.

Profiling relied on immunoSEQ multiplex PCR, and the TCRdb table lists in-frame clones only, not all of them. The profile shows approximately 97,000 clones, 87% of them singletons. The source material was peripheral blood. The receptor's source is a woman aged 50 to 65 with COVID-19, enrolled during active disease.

CDR3 loop: CSALPTDTQYF. CDR3 in DNA: TGCAGTGCCCTCCCTACAGATACGCAGTATTTT. The gene calls are TRBV20-1 and TRBJ2-3; no definite D call. The CDR3 spans 11 residues. CDR1 and CDR2 from the germline V gene are DFQATT and SNEGSKA (reference sequence). Deletions cut 6 bases from V and 3 bases from J, with 7 bases between.